The 26 T cell receptor beta chains reported below all come from one sample, sequenced in a study of blood T cell repertoires in COVID-19. Some clones are missing from TCRdb's copy, which holds only in-frame ones; the method was immunoSEQ multiplex PCR. The data hold 150,000 to 200,000 clones, with around 89% observed a single time. Sequencing used peripheral blood. These receptors were taken from a human donor in a cohort sampled during active COVID-19.

The chain recombines TRBV6-5 with TRBJ2-7, with TRBD2 matching 11 bases. After removal of 5 bases from V and 6 bases from J, the junction contained 9 bases not matched to a gene. This CDR3 contains 15 residues. Looked up from germline, CDR1 is MNHEY and CDR2 is SVGAGI. This CDR3 reads CASSQFSGGAVEQYF. In nucleotides, the CDR3 is TGTGCCAGCAGTCAATTTAGCGGGGGGGCCGTCGAGCAGTACTTC.

In its sample, this clone was seen a few times. V usage is TRBV4-1 and J usage is TRBJ1-1, with D possibly matching TRBD1 (5 bases). CDR1 is MGHRA and CDR2 is YSYEKL in the germline V gene. The ends were cut back, 6 bases at V and 2 bases at J, with 13 bases in the middle. The CDR3 covers 14 residues. The CDR3 spells CASRGLLKNTEAFF. DNA for the CDR3: TGCGCCAGCAGGGGACTCCTTAAAAACACTGAAGCTTTCTTT.

The chain is built from TRBV15 and TRBJ2-3, with D possibly being TRBD2 (5 bases). Germline V gene data show CDR1 as LNHNV and CDR2 as YYDKDF (reference sequence). The CDR3 extends over 15 amino acids. V lost 5 bases to trimming and J lost 4 bases, with 16 bases between them. CDR3 bases: TGTGCCACCAGCGATGGCGGTTCGGGGTCAGATACGCAGTATTTT. This codes for CATSDGGSGSDTQYF.

V is TRBV9 and J is TRBJ2-7; 9 bases match TRBD1. The CDR3 totals 14 residues. With 2 bases clipped from V and 7 bases from J, the junction kept 7 bases outside the gene matches. CDR1 is SGDLS and CDR2 is YYNGEE in the germline V gene. This chain's CDR3 is CASSVGDRVGEQYF. The CDR3 bases are TGTGCCAGCAGCGTCGGGGACAGGGTAGGTGAGCAGTACTTC.

The V and J genes are TRBV7-9 and TRBJ2-7; 8 nucleotides line up with TRBD2. Germline V gives CDR1 SEHNR, CDR2 FQNEAQ (reference sequence). This CDR3 is 15 amino acids long. Losses at the gene ends were 1 base for V and 3 bases for J; bases not matched to a gene: 5. CDR3 protein: CASSLGSSGGYEQYF. CDR3 DNA: TGTGCCAGCAGCTTAGGCTCCAGCGGGGGCTACGAGCAGTACTTC.

J is TRBJ2-7 and V is TRBV11-2, with 10 bases lining up with TRBD1. The germline V gene has CDR1 SGHAT and CDR2 FQNNGV. The CDR3 totals 13 residues. J gave up 6 bases and V 10 bases, and 9 bases lay outside the gene matches. CDR3 sequence: CATERDRGAEQYF. The CDR3 bases are TGTGCCACCGAGAGGGACAGGGGTGCCGAGCAGTACTTC.

This chain links TRBV4-1 with TRBJ1-2, with 7 bases aligning to TRBD1. V lost 3 bases, J lost 6 bases, and 4 bases stayed unmatched. The CDR3 runs to 13 residues. Germline values: CDR1 MGHRA, CDR2 YSYEKL. This chain's CDR3 is CASSQEGADGYTF. CDR3 nucleotides: TGCGCCAGCAGCCAGGAGGGGGCGGATGGCTACACCTTC.

This chain links TRBV3-1 (or the pseudogene TRBV3-2) with TRBJ2-7; TRBD2 agrees at 8 bases. Germline-derived CDR1 and CDR2 are LGHDT and YNNKEL (reference sequence). The CDR3 runs 16 residues. Germline trimming cut 0 bases from V and 5 bases from J; bases unmatched to any gene: 9. The CDR3 is CASSQDWREEGNEQYF. The DNA of the CDR3 is TGTGCCAGCAGCCAAGACTGGCGGGAGGAAGGGAACGAGCAGTACTTC.

V usage is TRBV5-1 and J usage is TRBJ2-1, with 11 bases fitting TRBD2. The germline V gene encodes CDR1 SGHRS and CDR2 YFSETQ. The CDR3 consists of 17 residues. V shed 0 bases, J shed 6 bases, and the junction held 8 bases outside the gene matches. The CDR3 DNA follows: TGCGCCAGCAGCTTGGGGGGGTCTAGCGGGAGGTTCAATGAGCAGTTCTTC. Translation gives CASSLGGSSGRFNEQFF.

CDR3 sequence (DNA): TGTGCCAGCAGCTTTAGCGGGGGCACCCAAGAGACCCAGTACTTC. This codes for CASSFSGGTQETQYF. The chain joins TRBV4-2 to TRBJ2-5; 9 positions match TRBD2. Per germline, CDR1 LGHNA and CDR2 YNFKEQ. V lost 5 bases and J lost 1; bases outside the gene matches: 5. This CDR3 is 15 amino acids long.

V is TRBV19 and J is TRBJ1-5; the match to TRBD1 covers 7 bases. This CDR3 spans 13 amino acids. The V and J ends lost 6 bases and 5 bases, in that order; junction bases with no gene match: 4. CDR1 LNHDA and CDR2 SQIVND come from the germline V gene (reference sequence). The CDR3 protein is CASSDRADQPQHF. The CDR3 coding sequence is TGTGCCAGTAGCGACAGGGCCGATCAGCCCCAGCATTTT. Looking up the rest from reference TRBV19 and TRBJ1-5 gives the full variable domain: DGGITQSPKYLFRKEGQNVTLSCEQNLNHDAMYWYRQDPGQGLRLIYYSQIVNDFQKGDIAEGYSVSREKKESFPLTVTSAQKNPTAFYLCASSDRADQPQHFGDGTRLSIL.

The V and J genes are TRBV6-6 and TRBJ2-2; 9 positions agree with TRBD1. The germline CDR1 and CDR2 sequences are MNHNY and SVGAGI (reference sequence). This CDR3 spans 15 amino acids. V dropped 2 bases and J dropped 6; count of bases not matched to a gene: 4. The CDR3 reads CASSYLDRGPGELFF. CDR3 DNA: TGTGCCAGCAGTTACCTGGACAGGGGCCCCGGGGAGCTGTTTTTT.

This chain links TRBV3-1 (or the pseudogene TRBV3-2) with TRBJ1-5; D gene uncertain. Germline values: CDR1 LGHDT, CDR2 YNNKEL (reference sequence). Trimming removed 6 bases from V and 6 bases from J, with 9 bases in between. The CDR3 is 12 residues long. Written as DNA, the CDR3 is TGTGCCAGCAGTCACAATGGTCAGCCCCAGCATTTT. It codes for CASSHNGQPQHF.

This rearrangement joins TRBV6-2 or TRBV6-3 to TRBJ2-1; 10 positions agree with TRBD2. CDR1 is MNHEY and CDR2 is SVGEGT in the germline V gene. With 5 bases clipped from V and 6 bases from J, the junction kept 7 bases outside the gene matches. The CDR3 covers 15 residues. CDR3 DNA sequence: TGTGCCAGCAGTCAACTAGCGGGGAGAGCCAATGAGCAGTTCTTC. Protein: CASSQLAGRANEQFF.

The rearrangement uses TRBV6-2 or TRBV6-3 and TRBJ2-1; 10 bases are a match to TRBD1. This CDR3 spans 16 amino acids. CDR1 is MNHEY and CDR2 is SVGEGT in the germline V gene. V lost 2 bases, J lost 3 bases, and 4 bases stayed unmatched. CDR3 amino acids: CASSYRGQGNYNEQFF. CDR3 bases: TGTGCCAGCAGTTACCGGGGACAGGGGAACTACAATGAGCAGTTCTTC.

CDR3 residues: CASSWGTGGVFAGELFF. DNA of the CDR3: TGTGCCAGCAGTTGGGGGACAGGGGGCGTTTTTGCCGGGGAGCTGTTTTTT. This chain connects TRBV27 to TRBJ2-2, with TRBD1 matching 12 bases. This CDR3 is built from 17 residues. V shed 4 bases and J 6 bases; nucleotides not matched to a gene: 9. Germline-derived CDR1 and CDR2 are MNHEY and SMNVEV (reference sequence).

The V call is TRBV5-1, the J call TRBJ2-1, with 10 bases that match TRBD1. The CDR3 is made up of 14 amino acids. J lost 6 bases, V lost 6 bases, and 6 bases had no gene match. Germline V lookup: CDR1 SGHRS, CDR2 YFSETQ. The CDR3 nucleotides read TGCGCCAGCACCCCGGGACAGGGGTTCAATGAGCAGTTCTTC. It yields the protein CASTPGQGFNEQFF. Combining the CDR3 with reference TRBV5-1 and TRBJ2-1 gives the whole variable domain KAGVTQTPRYLIKTRGQQVTLSCSPISGHRSVSWYQQTPGQGLQFLFEYFSETQRNKGNFPGRFSGRQFSNSRSEMNVSTLELGDSALYLCASTPGQGFNEQFFGPGTRLTVL.

V is TRBV27 and J is TRBJ2-7; TRBD2 might be the D (7 bases). Germline V CDR1 and CDR2: MNHEY, SMNVEV (reference sequence). The ends were cut back, 0 bases at V and 5 bases at J, with 14 bases in the middle. The CDR3 runs to 15 residues. CDR3 amino acids: CASSLSWGGPHEQYF. CDR3 bases: TGTGCCAGCAGTTTATCGTGGGGGGGGCCACACGAGCAGTACTTC.

The chain links TRBV4-1 to TRBJ1-4; 8 bases fit TRBD1. V was clipped by 1 base and J by 2 bases; unmatched bases: 6. The CDR3 sequence is 17 residues long. The V gene's germline CDR1 is MGHRA and CDR2 YSYEKL. CDR3 DNA sequence: TGCGCCAGCAGCCAAGGGAGGACAGGGTTCACTAATGAAAAACTGTTTTTT. It codes for CASSQGRTGFTNEKLFF.

The chain employs TRBV5-1 and TRBJ1-6; no reliable D call. Per the germline V gene, CDR1 is SGHRS and CDR2 is YFSETQ. CDR3 length: 14 residues. V dropped 5 bases and J dropped 10 bases, with 16 bases sitting between them. In nucleotides, the CDR3 is TGCGCCAGCAGTAATCGTCCCGACGGGTCACCCCTCCACTTT. It codes for CASSNRPDGSPLHF.

The chain combines TRBV2 with TRBJ2-6, with D possibly being TRBD1 (5 bases). The germline V and J ends were trimmed by 7 bases and 0 bases, with 10 bases remaining between them. Germline V gives CDR1 SNHLY, CDR2 FYNNEI. This CDR3 contains 15 residues. The DNA for the CDR3 is TGTGCCAGCAAATCAGGGAACTCTGGGGCCAACGTCCTGACTTTC. Residues: CASKSGNSGANVLTF.

The chain recombines TRBV7-2 with TRBJ1-1; D is possibly TRBD1 (5 bases). The germline V gene encodes CDR1 SGHTA and CDR2 FQGNSA. The CDR3 runs 14 residues. The V and J ends lost 6 bases and 4 bases respectively, with 15 bases between them. This CDR3 reads CASSPGYSLTEAFF. The CDR3 coding sequence is TGTGCCAGCAGTCCAGGGTATTCCCTCACTGAAGCTTTCTTT.

The V and J genes are TRBV30 and TRBJ2-7, with 9 bases aligning to TRBD1. The germline gives CDR1 GTSNPN, CDR2 SVGIG (reference sequence). The CDR3 is made up of 14 amino acids. V was pared by 2 bases and J by 2 bases, with 4 bases of the junction left unmatched. The CDR3 protein is CAWSFRQGAYEQYF. As DNA, the CDR3 is TGTGCCTGGAGTTTTAGACAGGGGGCCTACGAGCAGTACTTC.

CDR3 loop: CASSYLRGSPIQAFF. The CDR3 bases are TGTGCCAGCAGTTACTTGCGCGGGAGCCCAATCCAGGCTTTCTTT. The chain links TRBV6-2 or TRBV6-3 to TRBJ1-1, with unresolved D. Germline V gene data show CDR1 as MNHEY and CDR2 as SVGEGT. The CDR3 loop spans 15 amino acids. Trimming took off 1 base at V and 11 bases at J, with 20 bases between the two ends.

V gene TRBV7-9 combines with J gene TRBJ2-3; D call uncertain. CDR3 length: 16 residues. Germline CDR1 is SEHNR and CDR2 is FQNEAQ (reference sequence). With 1 base removed from V and 1 base from J, the gap between germline ends came to 12 bases. CDR3 nucleotides: TGTGCCAGCAGCTTAGGTCCAGATCCAGGCACAGATACGCAGTATTTT. It yields the protein CASSLGPDPGTDTQYF.

The chain uses TRBV3-1 (or the pseudogene TRBV3-2) and TRBJ2-5, with 7 bases identical to TRBD2. CDR1 LGHDT and CDR2 YNNKEL come from the germline V gene (reference sequence). This CDR3 has 16 amino acids. The J segment lost 0 bases and the V segment lost 4 bases, leaving 8 bases of the junction unmatched. The CDR3 DNA is TGTGCCAGCAGCCCTTGGAGCGGGGCGTACCAAGAGACCCAGTACTTC. It translates to CASSPWSGAYQETQYF.